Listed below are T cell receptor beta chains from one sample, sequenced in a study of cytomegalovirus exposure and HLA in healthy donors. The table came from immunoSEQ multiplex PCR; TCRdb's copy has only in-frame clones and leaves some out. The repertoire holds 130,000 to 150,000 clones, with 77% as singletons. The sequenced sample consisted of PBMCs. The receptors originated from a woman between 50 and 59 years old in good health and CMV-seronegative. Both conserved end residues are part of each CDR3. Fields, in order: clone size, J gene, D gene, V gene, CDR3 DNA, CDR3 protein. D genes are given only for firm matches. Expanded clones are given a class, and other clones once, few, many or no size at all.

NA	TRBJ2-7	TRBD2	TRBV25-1	TGTGCCAGCAGTGCAAACGCCGGGACTACCATCTCCTACGAGCAGTACTTC	CASSANAGTTISYEQYF
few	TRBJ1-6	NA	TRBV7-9	TGTGCCAGCAGCTTAGAGGCAGGGTTCAATTCACCCCTCCACTTT	CASSLEAGFNSPLHF
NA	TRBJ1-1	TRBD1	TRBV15	TGTGCCACCAGCAGAGAGACAGGGGGGAACACTGAAGCTTTCTTT	CATSRETGGNTEAFF
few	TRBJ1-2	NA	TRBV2	TGTGCCAGCACTTCTACCGCCAGGGACTATGGCTACACCTTC	CASTSTARDYGYTF
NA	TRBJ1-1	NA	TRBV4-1	TGCGCCAGCAGCCGAATCGGGTTCGGGGGCACTGAAGCTTTCTTT	CASSRIGFGGTEAFF
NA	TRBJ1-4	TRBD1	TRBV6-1	TGTGCCAGCAGTGAAGAGGGACAGCTTAATGAAAAACTGTTTTTT	CASSEEGQLNEKLFF
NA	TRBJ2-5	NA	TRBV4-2	TGTGCCAGCAGCGCCCCCGGGTGGGAGACCCAGTACTTC	CASSAPGWETQYF
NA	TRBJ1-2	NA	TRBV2	TGTGCCAGCAGTGGGTACCAGGGGCTTGGCTACACCTTC	CASSGYQGLGYTF
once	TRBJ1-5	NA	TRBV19	TGTGCCAGTAGTGGAGGCAGCCAGTTTGGCAATCAGCCCCAGCATTTT	CASSGGSQFGNQPQHF
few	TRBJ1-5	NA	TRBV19	TGTGCCAGTAGTGAACAGAGCAATCAGCCCCAGCATTTT	CASSEQSNQPQHF
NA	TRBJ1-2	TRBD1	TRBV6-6	TGTGCCAGCAGTTCAGGACAGGGAGCTAACTATGGCTACACCTTC	CASSSGQGANYGYTF
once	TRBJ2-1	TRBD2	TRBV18	TGTGCCAGCTCAGATCGCGGGGGGCCCAATGAGCAGTTCTTC	CASSDRGGPNEQFF
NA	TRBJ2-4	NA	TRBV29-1	TGCAGCGGCCCGGTTCAGTACTTC	CSGPVQYF
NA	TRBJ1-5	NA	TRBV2	TGTGCCAGCAGTCCCCCAAGCGGCGGGGGTCAGCCCCAGCATTTT	CASSPPSGGGQPQHF
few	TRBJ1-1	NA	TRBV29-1	TGCAGCGTTGGGCCAGGGCAAGGCACTGAAGCTTTCTTT	CSVGPGQGTEAFF
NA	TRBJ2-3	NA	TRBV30	TGTGCCTGGAGGGCGATGTCAGGGGCGGCAGATACGCAGTATTTT	CAWRAMSGAADTQYF
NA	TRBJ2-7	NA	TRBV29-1	TGCAGCGTCTTTGCGGCGGGGGCTTCCTACGAGCAGTACTTC	CSVFAAGASYEQYF
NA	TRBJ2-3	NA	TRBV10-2	TGCGCCAGCCATCCCCCGCAGGGAACAGATACGCAGTATTTT	CASHPPQGTDTQYF
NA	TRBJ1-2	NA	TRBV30	TGTGCCTGGAGTCACAGTCCAAACTATGGCTACACCTTC	CAWSHSPNYGYTF
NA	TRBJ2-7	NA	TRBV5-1	TGCGCCAGCAGCTTGGTTGGACAGAAGAGCTCCTACGAGCAGTACTTC	CASSLVGQKSSYEQYF
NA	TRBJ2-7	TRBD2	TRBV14	TGTGCCAGCAGCACGGGGGGGGGTGTCAACGAGCAGTACTTC	CASSTGGGVNEQYF
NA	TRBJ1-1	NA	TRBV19	TGTGCCAGTAGTATATTGCAGGAACGGACTGAAGCTTTCTTT	CASSILQERTEAFF
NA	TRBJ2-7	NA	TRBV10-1	TGCGCCAGCAGTGAGTCCCCAGACAGTTTCTACGAGCAGTACTTC	CASSESPDSFYEQYF
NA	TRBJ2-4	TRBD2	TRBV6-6	TGTGCCAGCAGTTACCCCAGTTCACTAGCGGGCATTCAGTACTTC	CASSYPSSLAGIQYF
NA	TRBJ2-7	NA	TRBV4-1	TGCGCCAGCAGCCCCCGGGGCGGGGGCAGCTCCTACGAGCAGTACTTC	CASSPRGGGSSYEQYF
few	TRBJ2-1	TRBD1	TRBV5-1	TGCGCCAGCAGCCCCAGAGGACAGGCCGTATTCTCCTACAATGAGCAGTTCTTC	CASSPRGQAVFSYNEQFF
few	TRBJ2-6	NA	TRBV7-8	TGTGCCAGCAGCGTCGGTCGGGGTCAGAAGTACTCTGGGGCCAACGTCCTGACTTTC	CASSVGRGQKYSGANVLTF
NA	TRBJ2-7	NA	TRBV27	TGTGCCAGCAGAACTTCCGGGACTGCGGTGGCCTACGAGCAGTACTTC	CASRTSGTAVAYEQYF
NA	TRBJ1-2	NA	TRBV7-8	TGTGCCAGCAGCCCAACTATCCTGGACACGTTCAACTATGGCTACACCTTC	CASSPTILDTFNYGYTF
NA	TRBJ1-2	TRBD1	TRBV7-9	TGTGCCAGCAGCCAGGACAGGGGGAGTGGCTACACCTTC	CASSQDRGSGYTF
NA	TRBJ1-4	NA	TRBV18	TGTGCCAGCTCACCATTATTGTCCGGACACGAACTGTTTTTT	CASSPLLSGHELFF
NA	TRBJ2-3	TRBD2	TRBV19	TGTGCCAGTAGTAGGACACGAGCGGGGGGCCTCACAGATACGCAGTATTTT	CASSRTRAGGLTDTQYF
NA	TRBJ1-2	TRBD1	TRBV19	TGTGCCAGTAGTTTCCCCCTGACAGGGGGCGAAGGAGGCTACACCTTC	CASSFPLTGGEGGYTF